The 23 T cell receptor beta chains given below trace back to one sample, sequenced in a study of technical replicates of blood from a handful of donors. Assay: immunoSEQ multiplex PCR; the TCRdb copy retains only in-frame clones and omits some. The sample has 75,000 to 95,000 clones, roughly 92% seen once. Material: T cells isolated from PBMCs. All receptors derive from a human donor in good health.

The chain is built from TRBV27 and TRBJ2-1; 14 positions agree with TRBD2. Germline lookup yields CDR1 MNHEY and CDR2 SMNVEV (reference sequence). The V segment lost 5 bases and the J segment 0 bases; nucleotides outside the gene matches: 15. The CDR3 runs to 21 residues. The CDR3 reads CASSARLAGGPQPSSYNEQFF. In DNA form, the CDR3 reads TGTGCCAGCAGTGCCCGACTAGCGGGAGGGCCCCAACCCAGCTCCTACAATGAGCAGTTCTTC.

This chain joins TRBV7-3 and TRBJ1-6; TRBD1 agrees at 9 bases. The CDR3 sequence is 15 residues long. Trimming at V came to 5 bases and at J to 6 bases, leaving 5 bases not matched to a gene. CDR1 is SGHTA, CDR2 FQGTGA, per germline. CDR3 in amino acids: CASSQGQGLNSPLHF. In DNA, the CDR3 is TGTGCCAGCAGCCAAGGACAGGGGCTTAATTCACCCCTCCACTTT.

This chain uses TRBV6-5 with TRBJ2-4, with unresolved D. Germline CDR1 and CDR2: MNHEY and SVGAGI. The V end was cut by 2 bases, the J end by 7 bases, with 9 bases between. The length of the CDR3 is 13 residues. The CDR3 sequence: CASSYSYENIQYF. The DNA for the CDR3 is TGTGCCAGCAGTTACAGCTATGAGAACATTCAGTACTTC.

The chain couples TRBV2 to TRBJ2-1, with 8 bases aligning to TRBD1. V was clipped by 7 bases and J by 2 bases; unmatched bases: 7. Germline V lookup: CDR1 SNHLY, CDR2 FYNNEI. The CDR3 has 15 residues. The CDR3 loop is CASTGQEFPYNEQFF. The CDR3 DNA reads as TGTGCCAGCACGGGACAGGAATTTCCCTACAATGAGCAGTTCTTC. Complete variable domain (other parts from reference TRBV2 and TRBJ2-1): EPEVTQTPSHQVTQMGQEVILRCVPISNHLYFYWYRQILGQKVEFLVSFYNNEISEKSEIFDDQFSVERPDGSNFTLKIRSTKLEDSAMYFCASTGQEFPYNEQFFGPGTRLTVL.

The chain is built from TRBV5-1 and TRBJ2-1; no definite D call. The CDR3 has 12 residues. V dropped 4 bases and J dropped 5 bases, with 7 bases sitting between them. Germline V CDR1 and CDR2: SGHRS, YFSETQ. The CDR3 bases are TGCGCCAGCAGCCTTGACAACAATGAGCAGTTCTTC. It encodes CASSLDNNEQFF.

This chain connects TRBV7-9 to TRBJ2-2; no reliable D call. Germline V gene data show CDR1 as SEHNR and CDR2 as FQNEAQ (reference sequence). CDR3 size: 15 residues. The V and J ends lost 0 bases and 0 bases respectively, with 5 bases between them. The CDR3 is CASSLALANTGELFF. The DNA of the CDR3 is TGTGCCAGCAGCTTAGCCCTCGCGAACACCGGGGAGCTGTTTTTT. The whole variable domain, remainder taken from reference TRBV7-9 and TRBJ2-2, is DTGVSQNPRHKITKRGQNVTFRCDPISEHNRLYWYRQTLGQGPEFLTYFQNEAQLEKSRLLSDRFSAERPKGSFSTLEIQRTEQGDSAMYLCASSLALANTGELFFGEGSRLTVL.

CDR3 sequence reads: CASSVAVGLNTEAFF. CDR3 in DNA: TGTGCCAGCAGCGTAGCAGTGGGCCTGAACACTGAAGCTTTCTTT. This chain uses TRBV9 with TRBJ1-1, with unresolved D. The germline V gene has CDR1 SGDLS and CDR2 YYNGEE. This CDR3 has 15 residues. Trimming left V 0 bases short and J 0 bases short, with 9 bases between.

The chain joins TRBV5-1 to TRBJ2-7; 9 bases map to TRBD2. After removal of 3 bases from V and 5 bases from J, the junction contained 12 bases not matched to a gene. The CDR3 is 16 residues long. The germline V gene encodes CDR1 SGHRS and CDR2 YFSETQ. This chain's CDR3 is CASSSGNSGSWDEQYF. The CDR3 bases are TGCGCCAGCAGCTCCGGGAATAGCGGGAGTTGGGACGAGCAGTACTTC.

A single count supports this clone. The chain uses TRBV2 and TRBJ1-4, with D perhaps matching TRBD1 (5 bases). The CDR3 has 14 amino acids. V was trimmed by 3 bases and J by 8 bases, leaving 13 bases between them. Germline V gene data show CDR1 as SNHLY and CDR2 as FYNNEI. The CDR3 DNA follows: TGTGCCAGCAGTGAGCGATCAGGGTGGGAAAAACTGTTTTTT. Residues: CASSERSGWEKLFF.

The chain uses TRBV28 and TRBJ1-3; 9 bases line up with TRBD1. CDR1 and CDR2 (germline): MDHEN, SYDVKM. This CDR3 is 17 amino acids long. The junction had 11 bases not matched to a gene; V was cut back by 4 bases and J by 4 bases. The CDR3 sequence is CASSSINRDREGNTIYF. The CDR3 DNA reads TGTGCCAGCAGTTCGATCAACCGGGACAGGGAAGGAAACACCATATATTTT.

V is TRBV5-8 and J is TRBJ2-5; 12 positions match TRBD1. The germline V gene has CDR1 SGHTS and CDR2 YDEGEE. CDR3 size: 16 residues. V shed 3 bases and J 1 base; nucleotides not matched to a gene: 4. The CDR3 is CASSWGQGAPQETQYF. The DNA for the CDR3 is TGTGCCAGCAGCTGGGGACAGGGGGCGCCCCAAGAGACCCAGTACTTC. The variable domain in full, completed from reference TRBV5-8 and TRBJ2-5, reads EAGVTQSPTHLIKTRGQQATLRCSPISGHTSVYWYQQALGLGLQFLLWYDEGEERNRGNFPPRFSGRQFPNYSSELNVNALELEDSALYLCASSWGQGAPQETQYFGPGTRLLVL.

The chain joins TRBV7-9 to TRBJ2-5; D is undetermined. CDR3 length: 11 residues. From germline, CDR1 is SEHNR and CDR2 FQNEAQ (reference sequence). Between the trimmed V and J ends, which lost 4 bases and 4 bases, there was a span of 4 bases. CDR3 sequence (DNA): TGTGCCAGCAGCTGGAGAGAGACCCAGTACTTC. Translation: CASSWRETQYF. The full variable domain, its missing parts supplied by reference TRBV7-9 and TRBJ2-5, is DTGVSQNPRHKITKRGQNVTFRCDPISEHNRLYWYRQTLGQGPEFLTYFQNEAQLEKSRLLSDRFSAERPKGSFSTLEIQRTEQGDSAMYLCASSWRETQYFGPGTRLLVL.

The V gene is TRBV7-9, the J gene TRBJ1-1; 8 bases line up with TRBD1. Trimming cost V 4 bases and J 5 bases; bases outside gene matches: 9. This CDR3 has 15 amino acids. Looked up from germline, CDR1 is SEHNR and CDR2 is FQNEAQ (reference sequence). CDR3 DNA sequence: TGTGCCAGCAGCTCTCACGACAGGGGACGAACTGAAGCTTTCTTT. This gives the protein CASSSHDRGRTEAFF. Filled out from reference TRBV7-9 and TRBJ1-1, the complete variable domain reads DTGVSQNPRHKITKRGQNVTFRCDPISEHNRLYWYRQTLGQGPEFLTYFQNEAQLEKSRLLSDRFSAERPKGSFSTLEIQRTEQGDSAMYLCASSSHDRGRTEAFFGQGTRLTVV.

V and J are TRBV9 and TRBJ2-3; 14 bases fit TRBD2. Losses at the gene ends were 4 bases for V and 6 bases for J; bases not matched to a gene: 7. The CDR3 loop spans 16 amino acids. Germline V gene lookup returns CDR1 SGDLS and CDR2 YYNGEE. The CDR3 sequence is CASSQGTSGSGDTQYF. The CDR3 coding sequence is TGTGCCAGCAGCCAAGGGACTAGCGGGAGCGGGGATACGCAGTATTTT.

CDR3 loop: CASSWRDSLSTF. The DNA of the CDR3 is TGTGCCAGTAGTTGGAGGGACAGCCTATCCACCTTC. This chain joins TRBV19 and TRBJ1-2, with 7 bases fitting TRBD1. V trimming: 5 bases; J trimming: 13 bases; junction bases outside the gene matches: 10. This CDR3 is 12 amino acids long. Germline loops: CDR1 LNHDA, CDR2 SQIVND (reference sequence).

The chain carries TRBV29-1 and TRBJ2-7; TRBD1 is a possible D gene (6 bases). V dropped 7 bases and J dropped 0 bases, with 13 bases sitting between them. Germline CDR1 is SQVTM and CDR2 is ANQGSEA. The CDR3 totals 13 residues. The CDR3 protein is CSAGDMPSYEQYF. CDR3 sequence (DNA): TGCAGCGCCGGGGACATGCCCTCCTACGAGCAGTACTTC.

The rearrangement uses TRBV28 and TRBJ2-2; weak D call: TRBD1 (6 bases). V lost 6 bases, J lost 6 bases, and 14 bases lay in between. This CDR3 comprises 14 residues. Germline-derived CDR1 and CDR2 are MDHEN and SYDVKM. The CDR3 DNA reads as TGTGCCAGCAGGAACTACAGGGAAGCCGGGGAGCTGTTTTTT. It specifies CASRNYREAGELFF. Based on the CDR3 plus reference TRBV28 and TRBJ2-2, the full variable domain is DVKVTQSSRYLVKRTGEKVFLECVQDMDHENMFWYRQDPGLGLRLIYFSYDVKMKEKGDIPEGYSVSREKKERFSLILESASTNQTSMYLCASRNYREAGELFFGEGSRLTVL.

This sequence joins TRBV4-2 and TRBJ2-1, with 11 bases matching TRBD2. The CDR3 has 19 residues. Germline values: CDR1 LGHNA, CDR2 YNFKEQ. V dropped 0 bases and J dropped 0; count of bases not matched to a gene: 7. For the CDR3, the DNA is TGTGCCAGCAGCCAAGATCTAGGACTAGCGGGTCCCTCCTACAATGAGCAGTTCTTC. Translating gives CASSQDLGLAGPSYNEQFF.

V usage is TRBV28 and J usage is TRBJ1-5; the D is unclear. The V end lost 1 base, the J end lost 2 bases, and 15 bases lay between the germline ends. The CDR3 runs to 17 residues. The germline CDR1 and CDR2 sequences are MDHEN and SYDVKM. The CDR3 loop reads CASSLLYPAEGNQPQHF. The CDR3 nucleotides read TGTGCCAGCAGTTTATTGTACCCAGCCGAGGGCAATCAGCCCCAGCATTTT. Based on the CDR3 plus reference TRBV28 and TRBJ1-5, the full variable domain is DVKVTQSSRYLVKRTGEKVFLECVQDMDHENMFWYRQDPGLGLRLIYFSYDVKMKEKGDIPEGYSVSREKKERFSLILESASTNQTSMYLCASSLLYPAEGNQPQHFGDGTRLSIL.

CDR3 amino acids: CASRHTPGTGDTEAFF. In nucleotides, the CDR3 is TGTGCCAGCAGACACACGCCTGGGACAGGGGACACTGAAGCTTTCTTT. The gene calls are TRBV7-9 and TRBJ1-1; 10 nucleotides line up with TRBD1. Germline V gene lookup returns CDR1 SEHNR and CDR2 FQNEAQ (reference sequence). This CDR3 has 16 amino acids. Losses at the gene ends were 6 bases for V and 3 bases for J; bases not matched to a gene: 10.

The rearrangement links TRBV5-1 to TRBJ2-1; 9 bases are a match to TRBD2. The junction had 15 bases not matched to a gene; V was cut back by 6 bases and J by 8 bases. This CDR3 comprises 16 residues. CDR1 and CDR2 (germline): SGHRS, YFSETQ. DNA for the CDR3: TGCGCCAGCACTTTCGTCGTTGCGGGGGGGATGGATGAGCAGTTCTTC. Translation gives CASTFVVAGGMDEQFF.

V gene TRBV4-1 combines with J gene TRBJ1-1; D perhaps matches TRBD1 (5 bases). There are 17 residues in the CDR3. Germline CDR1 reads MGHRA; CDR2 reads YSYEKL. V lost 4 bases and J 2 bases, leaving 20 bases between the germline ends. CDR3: CASSRGVGRASNTEAFF. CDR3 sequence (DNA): TGCGCCAGCAGCCGGGGGGTGGGCAGAGCGAGTAACACTGAAGCTTTCTTT.

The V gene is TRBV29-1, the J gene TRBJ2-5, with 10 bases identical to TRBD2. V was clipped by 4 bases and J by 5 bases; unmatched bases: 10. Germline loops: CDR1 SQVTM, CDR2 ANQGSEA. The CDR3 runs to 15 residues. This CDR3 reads CSVVPLAGIRETQYF. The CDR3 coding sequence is TGCAGCGTTGTCCCACTAGCGGGAATAAGGGAGACCCAGTACTTC. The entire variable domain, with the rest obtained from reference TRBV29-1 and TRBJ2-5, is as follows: SAVISQKPSRDICQRGTSLTIQCQVDSQVTMMFWYRQQPGQSLTLIATANQGSEATYESGFVIDKFPISRPNLTFSTLTVSNMSPEDSSIYLCSVVPLAGIRETQYFGPGTRLLVL.